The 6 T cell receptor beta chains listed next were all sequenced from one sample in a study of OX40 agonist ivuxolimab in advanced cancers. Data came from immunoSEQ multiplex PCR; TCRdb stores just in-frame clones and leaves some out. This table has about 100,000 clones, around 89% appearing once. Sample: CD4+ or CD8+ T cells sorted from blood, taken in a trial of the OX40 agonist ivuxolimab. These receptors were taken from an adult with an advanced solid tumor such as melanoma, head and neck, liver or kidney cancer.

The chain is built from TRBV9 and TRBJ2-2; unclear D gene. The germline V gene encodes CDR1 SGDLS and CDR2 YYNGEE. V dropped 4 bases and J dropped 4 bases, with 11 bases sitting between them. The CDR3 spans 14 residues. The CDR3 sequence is CASSLSWGTGELFF. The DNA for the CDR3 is TGTGCCAGCAGCCTTTCTTGGGGCACCGGGGAGCTGTTTTTT.

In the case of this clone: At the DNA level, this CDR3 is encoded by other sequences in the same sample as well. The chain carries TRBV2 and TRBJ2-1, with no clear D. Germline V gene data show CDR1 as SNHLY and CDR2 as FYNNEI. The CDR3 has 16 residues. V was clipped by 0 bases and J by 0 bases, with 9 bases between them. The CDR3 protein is CASSEARVPSYNEQFF. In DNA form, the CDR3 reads TGTGCCAGCAGTGAAGCTCGGGTTCCCTCCTACAATGAGCAGTTCTTC.

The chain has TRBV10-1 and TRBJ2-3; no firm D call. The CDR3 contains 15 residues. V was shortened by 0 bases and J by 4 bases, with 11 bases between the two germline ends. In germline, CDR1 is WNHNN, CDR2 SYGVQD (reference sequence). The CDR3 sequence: CASSESGLRPDTQYF. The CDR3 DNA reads TGCGCCAGCAGTGAGTCGGGCTTGCGCCCAGATACGCAGTATTTT.

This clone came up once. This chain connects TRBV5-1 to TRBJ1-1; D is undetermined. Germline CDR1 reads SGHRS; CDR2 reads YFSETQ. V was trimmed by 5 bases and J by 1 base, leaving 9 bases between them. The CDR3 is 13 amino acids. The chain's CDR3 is CASRQQSNTEAFF. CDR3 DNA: TGCGCCAGCAGACAACAATCGAACACTGAAGCTTTCTTT.

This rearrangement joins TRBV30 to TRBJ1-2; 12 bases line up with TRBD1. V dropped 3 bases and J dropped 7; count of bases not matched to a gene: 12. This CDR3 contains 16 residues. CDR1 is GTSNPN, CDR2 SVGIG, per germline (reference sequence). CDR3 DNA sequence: TGTGCCTGGAGGAGGGAGGGACAGGGGGCGCTTGGTGGCTACACCTTC. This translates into CAWRREGQGALGGYTF.

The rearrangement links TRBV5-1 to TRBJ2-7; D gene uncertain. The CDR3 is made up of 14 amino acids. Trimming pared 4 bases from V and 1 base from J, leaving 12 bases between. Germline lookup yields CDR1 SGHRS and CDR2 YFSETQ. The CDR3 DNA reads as TGCGCCAGCAGCCCATCGGGTCGTTCCTACGAGCAGTACTTC. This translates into CASSPSGRSYEQYF.